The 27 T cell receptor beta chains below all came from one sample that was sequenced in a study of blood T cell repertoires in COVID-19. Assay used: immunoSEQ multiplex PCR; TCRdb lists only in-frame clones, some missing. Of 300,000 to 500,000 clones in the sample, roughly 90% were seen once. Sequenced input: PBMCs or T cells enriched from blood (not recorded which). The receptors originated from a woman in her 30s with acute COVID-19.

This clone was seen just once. This CDR3 is CATSQFSSDEQYF. CDR3 nucleotide sequence: TGTGCCACCAGTCAATTTAGTTCGGACGAGCAGTACTTC. The rearrangement joins TRBV24-1 to TRBJ2-7; D not resolved. Germline CDR1 and CDR2: KGHDR and SFDVKD. The CDR3 extends over 13 amino acids. With 6 bases removed from V and 5 bases from J, the gap between germline ends came to 13 bases.

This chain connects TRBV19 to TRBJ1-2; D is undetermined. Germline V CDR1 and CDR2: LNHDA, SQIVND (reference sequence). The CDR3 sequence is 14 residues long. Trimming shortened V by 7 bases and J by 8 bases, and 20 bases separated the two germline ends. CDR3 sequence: CASTLLRRGDGYTF. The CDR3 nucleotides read TGTGCCAGTACCCTCCTCAGGCGGGGAGACGGCTACACCTTC.

CDR3 nucleotides: TGTGCCAGCAGCTTAGTTTCCAGGGATAATGGCTACACCTTC. Residues: CASSLVSRDNGYTF. The chain employs TRBV7-2 and TRBJ1-2; D may be TRBD1 (5 bases). Trimming took off 1 base at V and 6 bases at J, with 12 bases between the two ends. The CDR3 sequence is 14 residues long. In germline, CDR1 is SGHTA, CDR2 FQGNSA.

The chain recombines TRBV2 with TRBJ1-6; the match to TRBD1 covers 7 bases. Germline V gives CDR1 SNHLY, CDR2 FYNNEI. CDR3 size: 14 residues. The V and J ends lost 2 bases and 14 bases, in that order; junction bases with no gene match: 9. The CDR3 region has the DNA TGTGCCAGCAGTGAACTCAGGGGGGACAAAGCCCTCCACTTT. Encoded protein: CASSELRGDKALHF.

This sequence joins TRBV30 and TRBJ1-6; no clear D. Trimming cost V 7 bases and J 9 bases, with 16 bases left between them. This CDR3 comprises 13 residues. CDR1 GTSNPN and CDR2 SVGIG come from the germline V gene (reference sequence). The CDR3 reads CAFDELYGSPLHF. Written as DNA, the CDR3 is TGTGCCTTCGATGAGTTATATGGTTCACCCCTCCACTTT.

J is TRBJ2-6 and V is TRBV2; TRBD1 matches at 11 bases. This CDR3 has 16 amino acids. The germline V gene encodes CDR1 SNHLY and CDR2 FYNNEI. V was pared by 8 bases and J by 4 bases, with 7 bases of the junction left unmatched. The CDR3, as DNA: TGTGCCAGCGGTGGACAGGGGGCGGGAGGGGCCAACGTCCTGACTTTC. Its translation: CASGGQGAGGANVLTF. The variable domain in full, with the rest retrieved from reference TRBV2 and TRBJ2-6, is EPEVTQTPSHQVTQMGQEVILRCVPISNHLYFYWYRQILGQKVEFLVSFYNNEISEKSEIFDDQFSVERPDGSNFTLKIRSTKLEDSAMYFCASGGQGAGGANVLTFGAGSRLTVL.

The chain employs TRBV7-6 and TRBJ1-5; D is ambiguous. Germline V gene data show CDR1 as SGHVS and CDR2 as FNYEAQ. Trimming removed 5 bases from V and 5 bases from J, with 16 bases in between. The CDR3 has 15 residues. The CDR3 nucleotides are TGTGCCAGCAGCCGTTTCGCCTCTAACTATCAGCCCCAGCATTTT. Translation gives CASSRFASNYQPQHF.

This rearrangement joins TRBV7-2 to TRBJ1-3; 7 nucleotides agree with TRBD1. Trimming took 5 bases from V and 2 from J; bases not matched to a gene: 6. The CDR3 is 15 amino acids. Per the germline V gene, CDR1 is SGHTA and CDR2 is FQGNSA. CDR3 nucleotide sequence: TGTGCCAGCAGCCCGGGGACAGCTGCTGGAAACACCATATATTTT. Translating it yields CASSPGTAAGNTIYF.

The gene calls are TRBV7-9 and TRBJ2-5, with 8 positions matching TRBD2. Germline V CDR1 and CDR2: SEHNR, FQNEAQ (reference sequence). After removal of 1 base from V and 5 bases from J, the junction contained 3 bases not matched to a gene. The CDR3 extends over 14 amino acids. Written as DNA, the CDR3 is TGTGCCAGCAGCTTAGAGACTAGCGTTGAGACCCAGTACTTC. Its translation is CASSLETSVETQYF. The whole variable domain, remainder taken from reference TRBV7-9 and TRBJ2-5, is DTGVSQNPRHKITKRGQNVTFRCDPISEHNRLYWYRQTLGQGPEFLTYFQNEAQLEKSRLLSDRFSAERPKGSFSTLEIQRTEQGDSAMYLCASSLETSVETQYFGPGTRLLVL.

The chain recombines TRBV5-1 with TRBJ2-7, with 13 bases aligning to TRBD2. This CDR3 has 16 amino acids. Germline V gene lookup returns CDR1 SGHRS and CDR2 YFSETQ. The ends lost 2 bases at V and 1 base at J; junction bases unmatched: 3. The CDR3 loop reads CASSLLTSGGSYEQYF. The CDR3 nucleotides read TGCGCCAGCAGCTTACTGACTAGCGGGGGGTCCTACGAGCAGTACTTC.

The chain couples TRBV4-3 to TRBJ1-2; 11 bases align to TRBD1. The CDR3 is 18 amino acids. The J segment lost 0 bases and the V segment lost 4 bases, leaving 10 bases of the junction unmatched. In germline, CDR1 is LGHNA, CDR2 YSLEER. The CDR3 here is CASSLAGTGGRANYGYTF. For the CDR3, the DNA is TGCGCCAGCAGCCTAGCCGGGACAGGGGGTAGAGCTAACTATGGCTACACCTTC.

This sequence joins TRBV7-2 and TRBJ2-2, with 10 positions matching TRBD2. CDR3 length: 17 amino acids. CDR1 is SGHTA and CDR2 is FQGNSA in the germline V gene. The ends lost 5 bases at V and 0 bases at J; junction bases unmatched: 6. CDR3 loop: CASSPHSGGPNTGELFF. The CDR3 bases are TGTGCCAGCAGCCCCCATAGCGGGGGGCCGAACACCGGGGAGCTGTTTTTT.

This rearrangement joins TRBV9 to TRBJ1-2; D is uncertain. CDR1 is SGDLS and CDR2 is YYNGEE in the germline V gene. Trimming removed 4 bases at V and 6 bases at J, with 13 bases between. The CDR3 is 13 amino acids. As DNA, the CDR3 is TGTGCCAGCAGCCCAGCAGGCTACGATGGCTACACCTTC. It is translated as CASSPAGYDGYTF.

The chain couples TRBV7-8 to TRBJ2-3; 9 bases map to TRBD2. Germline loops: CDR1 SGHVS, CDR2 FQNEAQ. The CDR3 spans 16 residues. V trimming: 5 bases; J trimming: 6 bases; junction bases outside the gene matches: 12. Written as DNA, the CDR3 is TGTGCCAGCAGCGCCTGGGGTGCGGGGGGGCCGGATACGCAGTATTTT. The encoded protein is CASSAWGAGGPDTQYF.

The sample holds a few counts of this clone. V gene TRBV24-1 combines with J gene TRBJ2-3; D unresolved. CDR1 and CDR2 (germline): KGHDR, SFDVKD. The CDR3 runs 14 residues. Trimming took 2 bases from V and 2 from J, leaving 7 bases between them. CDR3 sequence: CATSDSSFTDTQYF. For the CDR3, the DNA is TGTGCCACCAGTGATTCGTCCTTCACAGATACGCAGTATTTT.

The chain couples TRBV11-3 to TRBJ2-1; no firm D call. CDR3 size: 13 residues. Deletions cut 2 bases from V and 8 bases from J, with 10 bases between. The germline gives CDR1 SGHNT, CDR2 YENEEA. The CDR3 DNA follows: TGTGCCAGCAGCTTATTTTCGTCTGATGAGCAGTTCTTC. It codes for CASSLFSSDEQFF.

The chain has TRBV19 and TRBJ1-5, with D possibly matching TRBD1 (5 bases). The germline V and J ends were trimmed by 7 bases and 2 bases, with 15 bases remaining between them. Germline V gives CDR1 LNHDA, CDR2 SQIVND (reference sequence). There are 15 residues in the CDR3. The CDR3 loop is CASTIGGSGNQPQHF. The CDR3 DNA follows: TGTGCCAGTACCATCGGGGGGTCCGGCAATCAGCCCCAGCATTTT. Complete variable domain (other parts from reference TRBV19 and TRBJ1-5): DGGITQSPKYLFRKEGQNVTLSCEQNLNHDAMYWYRQDPGQGLRLIYYSQIVNDFQKGDIAEGYSVSREKKESFPLTVTSAQKNPTAFYLCASTIGGSGNQPQHFGDGTRLSIL.

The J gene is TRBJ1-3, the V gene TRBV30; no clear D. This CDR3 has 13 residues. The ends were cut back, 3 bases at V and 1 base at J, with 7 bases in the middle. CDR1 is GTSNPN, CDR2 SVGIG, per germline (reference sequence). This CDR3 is CAWSWQSGNTIYF. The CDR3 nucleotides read TGTGCCTGGAGCTGGCAGTCTGGAAACACCATATATTTT.

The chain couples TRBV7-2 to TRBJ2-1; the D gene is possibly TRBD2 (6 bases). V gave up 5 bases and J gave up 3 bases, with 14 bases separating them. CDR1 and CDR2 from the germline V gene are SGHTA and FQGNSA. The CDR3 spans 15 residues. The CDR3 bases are TGTGCCAGCAGCCCAGACCCGGGAGACTACAATGAGCAGTTCTTC. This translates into CASSPDPGDYNEQFF.

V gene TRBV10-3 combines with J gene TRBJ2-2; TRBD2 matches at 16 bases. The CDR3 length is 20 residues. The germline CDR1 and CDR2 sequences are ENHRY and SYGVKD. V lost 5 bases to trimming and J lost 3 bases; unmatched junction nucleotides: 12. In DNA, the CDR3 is TGTGCCATCAGTCAGAAGAAGGGACTAGCGGGGGGGCCTGACACCGGGGAGCTGTTTTTT. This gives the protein CAISQKKGLAGGPDTGELFF.

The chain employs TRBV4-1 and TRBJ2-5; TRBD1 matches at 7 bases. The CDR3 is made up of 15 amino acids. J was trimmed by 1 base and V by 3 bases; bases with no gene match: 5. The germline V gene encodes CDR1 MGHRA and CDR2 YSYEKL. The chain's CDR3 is CASSHTGDIQETQYF. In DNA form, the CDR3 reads TGCGCCAGCAGCCATACAGGGGACATCCAAGAGACCCAGTACTTC.

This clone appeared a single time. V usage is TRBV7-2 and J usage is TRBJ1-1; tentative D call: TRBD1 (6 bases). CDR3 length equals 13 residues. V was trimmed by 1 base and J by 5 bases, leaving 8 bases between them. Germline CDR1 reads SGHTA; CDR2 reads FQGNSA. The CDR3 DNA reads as TGTGCCAGCAGCTTAGAGGGGGTTACTGAAGCTTTCTTT. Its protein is CASSLEGVTEAFF.

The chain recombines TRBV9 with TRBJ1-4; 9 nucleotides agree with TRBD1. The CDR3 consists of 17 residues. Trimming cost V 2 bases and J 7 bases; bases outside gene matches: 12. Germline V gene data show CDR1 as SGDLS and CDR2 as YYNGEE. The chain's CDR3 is CASSVGTGPTGFEKLFF. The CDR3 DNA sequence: TGTGCCAGCAGCGTCGGGACAGGGCCTACCGGGTTTGAAAAACTGTTTTTT.

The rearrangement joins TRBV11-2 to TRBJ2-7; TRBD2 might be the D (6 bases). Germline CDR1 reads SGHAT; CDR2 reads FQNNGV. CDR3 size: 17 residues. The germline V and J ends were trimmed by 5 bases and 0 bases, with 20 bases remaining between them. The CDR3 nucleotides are TGTGCCAGCAGCCGCGGGCTTGGGGGGTCGATCTCCTACGAGCAGTACTTC. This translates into CASSRGLGGSISYEQYF. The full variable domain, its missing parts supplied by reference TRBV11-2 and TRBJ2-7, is EAGVAQSPRYKIIEKRQSVAFWCNPISGHATLYWYQQILGQGPKLLIQFQNNGVVDDSQLPKDRFSAERLKGVDSTLKIQPAKLEDSAVYLCASSRGLGGSISYEQYFGPGTRLTVT.

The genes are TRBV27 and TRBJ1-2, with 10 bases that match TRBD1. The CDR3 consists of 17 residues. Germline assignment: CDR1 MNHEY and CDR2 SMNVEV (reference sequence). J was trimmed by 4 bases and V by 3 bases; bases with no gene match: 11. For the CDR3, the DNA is TGTGCCAGCAGTTTTGGGACAGGGGCCCCTGGGCCCTATGGCTACACCTTC. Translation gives CASSFGTGAPGPYGYTF.

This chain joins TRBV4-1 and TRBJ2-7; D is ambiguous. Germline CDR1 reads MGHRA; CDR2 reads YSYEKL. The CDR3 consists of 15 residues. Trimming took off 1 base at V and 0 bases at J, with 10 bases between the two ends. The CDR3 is CASSQAQLPSYEQYF. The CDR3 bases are TGCGCCAGCAGCCAAGCACAGTTGCCCTCCTACGAGCAGTACTTC.

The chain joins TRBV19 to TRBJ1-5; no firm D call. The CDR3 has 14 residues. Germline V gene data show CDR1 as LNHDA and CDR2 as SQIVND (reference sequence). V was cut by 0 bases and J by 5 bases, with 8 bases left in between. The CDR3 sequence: CASSIEDTDQPQHF. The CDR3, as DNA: TGTGCCAGTAGTATAGAAGACACTGATCAGCCCCAGCATTTT.